Below, 9 T cell receptor beta chains from the same sample are listed, as sequenced in a study of T cell changes during pregnancy in multiple sclerosis. Assay: immunoSEQ multiplex PCR; the TCRdb copy retains only in-frame clones and omits some. The sample lists tens of thousands of clones, 89% occurring once. The sequencing used CD4+ T cells from peripheral blood mononuclear cells, collected in the first trimester of pregnancy. These receptors came from a female donor with multiple sclerosis, enrolled in a pregnancy study.

This clone was recorded only once. This sequence joins TRBV29-1 and TRBJ2-1; 9 bases align to TRBD1. This CDR3 has 13 residues. CDR1 is SQVTM, CDR2 ANQGSEA, per germline. J gave up 6 bases and V 5 bases, and 5 bases lay outside the gene matches. The CDR3: CSVPGQGTNEQFF. The CDR3 DNA sequence: TGCAGCGTTCCGGGACAGGGTACCAATGAGCAGTTCTTC.

This chain connects TRBV11-2 to TRBJ1-5; no reliable D call. Germline loops: CDR1 SGHAT, CDR2 FQNNGV. The CDR3 spans 12 residues. V was shortened by 5 bases and J by 3 bases, with 5 bases between the two germline ends. The DNA for the CDR3 is TGTGCCAGCAGCCACAACAATCAGCCCCAGCATTTT. It yields the protein CASSHNNQPQHF.

DNA of the CDR3: TGTGCCCTCGGGTCGGGGGTCTTCGGCTACACCTTC. It codes for CALGSGVFGYTF. The genes are TRBV30 and TRBJ1-2, with D maybe TRBD1 (5 bases). Trimming took 8 bases from V and 8 from J, leaving 18 bases between them. The CDR3 loop spans 12 amino acids. The V gene's germline CDR1 is GTSNPN and CDR2 SVGIG (reference sequence).

The chain is built from TRBV9 and TRBJ2-2, with 12 bases matching TRBD2. V lost 1 base to trimming and J lost 7 bases; unmatched junction nucleotides: 11. The CDR3 is 18 amino acids. Germline loops: CDR1 SGDLS, CDR2 YYNGEE. The chain's CDR3 is CASSVSASGREMGGELFF. The DNA of the CDR3 is TGTGCCAGCAGCGTATCGGCTAGCGGGAGGGAGATGGGCGGGGAGCTGTTTTTT.

The rearrangement joins TRBV7-9 to TRBJ1-4; D might be TRBD1 (5 bases). CDR3 size: 14 residues. V was shortened by 3 bases and J by 1 base, with 6 bases between the two germline ends. Germline lookup yields CDR1 SEHNR and CDR2 FQNEAQ (reference sequence). The chain's CDR3 is CASSLGGTNEKLFF. In DNA form, the CDR3 reads TGTGCCAGCAGCTTGGGGGGAACTAATGAAAAACTGTTTTTT.

The CDR3 nucleotides are TGTGCCAGTAGTGCAGACAGCGAAGCCTACAATGAGCAGTTCTTC. It yields the protein CASSADSEAYNEQFF. This chain uses TRBV19 with TRBJ2-1, with D perhaps matching TRBD1 (5 bases). Germline CDR1 and CDR2: LNHDA and SQIVND (reference sequence). This CDR3 has 15 residues. Trimming stripped 5 bases from V and 2 bases from J, with 13 bases between.

This clone has more than one count but fewer than ten. This chain joins TRBV9 and TRBJ1-5, with D unresolved. The CDR3 loop spans 14 amino acids. With 0 bases removed from V and 6 bases from J, the gap between germline ends came to 10 bases. Germline CDR1 SGDLS, CDR2 YYNGEE. CDR3 bases: TGTGCCAGCAGCGTAGGCTCCCGCAGTCAGCCCCAGCATTTT. This codes for CASSVGSRSQPQHF.

The V and J genes are TRBV7-8 and TRBJ2-3, with unresolved D. Trimming pared 1 base from V and 3 bases from J, leaving 5 bases between. CDR1 and CDR2 (germline): SGHVS, FQNEAQ. This CDR3 region has 13 residues. Written as DNA, the CDR3 is TGTGCCAGCAGCTTAGAAGAGACAGATACGCAGTATTTT. Its translation is CASSLEETDTQYF. Drawing the rest from reference TRBV7-8 and TRBJ2-3, the complete variable domain is GAGVSQSPRYKVAKRGQDVALRCDPISGHVSLFWYQQALGQGPEFLTYFQNEAQLDKSGLPSDRFFAERPEGSVSTLKIQRTQQEDSAVYLCASSLEETDTQYFGPGTRLTVL.

The rearrangement uses TRBV6-1 and TRBJ1-3, with D possibly matching TRBD1 (6 bases). Trimming pared 4 bases from V and 3 bases from J, leaving 16 bases between. The CDR3 has 16 amino acids. In germline, CDR1 is MNHNS, CDR2 SASEGT. The CDR3 coding sequence is TGTGCCAGCAGTGCACAGGGAATTACCATTGGAAACACCATATATTTT. Amino acids: CASSAQGITIGNTIYF.